The source of this TCR beta chain is a study of blood T cell repertoires in COVID-19. Study details: Samples taken during acute and convalescent COVID-19 were collected in the United States, Italy and Spain. From T cells, B-cell-depleted T cells, or PBMCs came the material, which was cDNA or gDNA.

There are 15 residues in the CDR3. Trimming removed 5 bases from V and 0 bases from J; junction bases left unmatched: 6. Germline CDR1 and CDR2: SNHLY and FYNNEI. Authors' methods: Reference gene primer amplification gave estimated nucleated cell counts. The assay was immunoSEQ multiplex PCR, and TCRdb's table has in-frame clones only and misses some. The D gene and trimming were derived from the DNA, and the V and J assignments and clone size from that table. This table holds 180,000 or so clones, roughly 90% found once. The receptor's source is a man aged 18 to 29 with active or convalescent COVID-19. J is TRBJ1-2 and V is TRBV2, with TRBD1 matching over 7 bases. The source material was peripheral blood. The CDR3 DNA follows: TGTGCCAGCAGTCAGGGGGGCTATGCTAACTATGGCTACACCTTC. The encoded protein is CASSQGGYANYGYTF.